This T cell receptor (beta chain) was sequenced during a study of cytotoxic CD8 clonotypes in ibrutinib-treated CLL. On the study more broadly: Around 10 relapsed/refractory, over 14 treatment-naive; around 18 IGHV unmutated. By median around 70 months, approximately twelve had progressed and 14 stayed remitted; responses had been 2 complete and around 24 partial.

Profiled with immunoSEQ multiplex PCR; TCRdb holds only in-frame clones, not every one. The data show tens of thousands of clones, roughly 50% seen once. This CDR3 comprises 16 residues. Germline V gene data show CDR1 as SGHTA and CDR2 as FQGNSA. With 5 bases clipped from V and 8 bases from J, the junction kept 13 bases outside the gene matches. The V and J genes are TRBV7-2 and TRBJ2-1; 9 bases map to TRBD2. Sequencing was performed on PBMCs, taken after 12 months of ibrutinib treatment. This clonotype originated in a human donor with chronic lymphocytic leukemia. CDR3 residues: CASSPFSGRHGDEQFF. The CDR3 nucleotides are TGTGCCAGCAGCCCCTTTAGCGGGAGACATGGCGATGAGCAGTTCTTC.